Listed below are T cell receptor beta chains from one sample, sequenced in a study of T cell responses to AZD1222 COVID-19 vaccine. TCRdb keeps only in-frame clones here, not all; method: immunoSEQ multiplex PCR. The data contain some 39,000 clones, roughly 87% of them singletons. The sequences come from peripheral blood, collected 28 days after the second AZD1222 dose. The receptor set was obtained from an adult who received the AZD1222 COVID-19 vaccine. The CDR3 runs from the conserved cysteine through the conserved F or W. Each record gives: clone size, D gene, J gene, V gene, CDR3 DNA, CDR3 protein. D genes are given only for firm matches. For some rows the clone size is stated as once, few or many, or as a class when expanded; others skip it.

>-|-|TRBJ1-5|TRBV2
TGTGCCAGCAGTGTAGATACGGTTGCGCCCCAGCATTTT
CASSVDTVAPQHF
>-|-|TRBJ1-1|TRBV11-2
TGTGCCAGCAGCCTATGGGGTCTGGGGGAAGCTTTCTTT
CASSLWGLGEAFF
>-|TRBD2|TRBJ2-5|TRBV29-1
TGCAGCGTCGCCGGACTAGCGGGTCAAGAGACCCAGTACTTC
CSVAGLAGQETQYF
>-|TRBD2|TRBJ2-7|TRBV7-2
TGTGCCAGCAGCTTAAGACTAGCGGGGGGTCCCTACGAGCAGTACTTC
CASSLRLAGGPYEQYF
>-|TRBD2|TRBJ2-7|TRBV5-4
TGTGCCAGCAGCCGGGGGACTAGCGGGCGTTCCTACGAGCAGTACTTC
CASSRGTSGRSYEQYF
>-|-|TRBJ2-7|TRBV6-2/TRBV6-3
TGTGCCAGCAGTTCCCCACAATCCCGACGGACCTCCTACGAGCAGTACTTC
CASSSPQSRRTSYEQYF
>once|-|TRBJ1-3|TRBV6-5
TGTGCCAGCGGGGAGCGTGGTGCTTCTGGAAACACCATATATTTT
CASGERGASGNTIYF
>-|-|TRBJ1-2|TRBV7-9
TGTGCCAGCAGCTTTGACGGCTCGAACTATGGCTACACCTTC
CASSFDGSNYGYTF
>few|-|TRBJ1-5|TRBV18
TGTGCCAGCTCCACCACACAGGCGGATAATCAGCCCCAGCATTTT
CASSTTQADNQPQHF
>-|TRBD1|TRBJ1-6|TRBV15
TGTGCCACCAGCGAACACAGGGGTGGCTCACCCCTCCACTTT
CATSEHRGGSPLHF